These T cell receptor beta chains were read from a single sample in a study of T cells after yellow fever vaccination. MiXCR was run by TCRdb on the 5' RACE reads, yielding one entry per CDR3 protein. The sample has a few hundred thousand distinct CDR3 sequences; approximately 10% are singletons. Sample: CD4+ T cells sorted from PBMCs, taken 5 days after the yellow fever booster vaccination. All receptors come from a man aged 18-30 years who received the YFV17D yellow fever vaccine. The CDR3 runs from the conserved cysteine through the conserved F or W. The D gene is left open where the match is weak. The size entry is marked missing in some rows and otherwise reads once, few, many or a size class.

d_call clone_size j_call v_call cdr3_aa cdr3_nt
TRBD1 . TRBJ2-5 TRBV7-6 CASSAATGDGTQYF TGTGCCAGCAGCGCCGCCACAGGGGACGGGACCCAGTACTTC
. few TRBJ1-1 TRBV5-1 CASSLGHEGSTEAFF TGCGCCAGCAGCTTGGGCCACGAAGGGAGCACTGAAGCTTTCTTT
. . TRBJ1-5 TRBV7-9 CASSAHPGSVSNQPQHF TGTGCCAGCAGCGCGCATCCCGGGAGTGTTAGCAATCAGCCCCAGCATTTT
. few TRBJ2-4 TRBV7-9 CASSQSLAENIQYF TGTGCCAGCAGTCAAAGCCTAGCCGAAAACATTCAGTACTTC
. few TRBJ1-3 TRBV7-2 CASSLELGARNTIYF TGTGCCAGCAGCTTAGAGTTAGGGGCGAGAAACACCATATATTTT
TRBD2 many TRBJ2-7 TRBV3-1 CASSQGGTSSHEQYF TGTGCCAGCAGCCAGGGCGGGACTAGCTCCCACGAGCAGTACTTC
TRBD1 . TRBJ1-5 TRBV4-3 CASSQEMGQWGQPQHF TGCGCCAGCAGCCAAGAGATGGGACAGTGGGGTCAGCCCCAGCATTTT
TRBD1 . TRBJ1-2 TRBV20-1 CSAWDRGLNYGYTF TGCAGTGCGTGGGACAGGGGGCTTAACTATGGCTACACCTTC
TRBD1 . TRBJ1-1 TRBV5-4 CASTVGQGNTEAFF TGTGCCAGCACCGTGGGACAGGGGAACACTGAAGCTTTCTTT
TRBD1 many TRBJ1-6 TRBV12-3/TRBV12-4 CASTGQNGQGNSPLHF TGTGCCAGCACCGGACAAAACGGACAGGGGAATTCACCCCTCCACTTT
. few TRBJ2-7 TRBV12-3/TRBV12-4 CASTLRGEQYF TGTGCCAGCACCCTCCGGGGCGAGCAGTACTTC